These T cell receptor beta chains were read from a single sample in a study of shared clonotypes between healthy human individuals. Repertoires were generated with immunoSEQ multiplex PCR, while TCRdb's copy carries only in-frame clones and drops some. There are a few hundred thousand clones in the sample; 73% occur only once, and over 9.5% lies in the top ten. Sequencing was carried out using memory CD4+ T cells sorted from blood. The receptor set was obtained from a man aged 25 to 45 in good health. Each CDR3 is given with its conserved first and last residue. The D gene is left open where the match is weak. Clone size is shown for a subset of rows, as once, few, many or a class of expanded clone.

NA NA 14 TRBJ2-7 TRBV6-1 CASSEVHLTYEQYF TGTGCCAGCAGTGAGGTACACCTGACCTACGAGCAGTACTTC
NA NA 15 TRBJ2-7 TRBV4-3 CASSQAAGGTYEQYF TGCGCCAGCAGCCAAGCGGCAGGCGGTACGTACGAGCAGTACTTC
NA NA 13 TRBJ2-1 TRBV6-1 CASSEFAYNEQFF TGTGCCAGCAGTGAATTTGCCTACAATGAGCAGTTCTTC
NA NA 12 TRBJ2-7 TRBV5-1 CASSSGIYEQYF TGCGCCAGCAGCTCCGGAATCTACGAGCAGTACTTC
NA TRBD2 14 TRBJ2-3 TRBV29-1 CSVEGAGHTDTQYF TGCAGCGTTGAAGGAGCGGGGCACACAGATACGCAGTATTTT
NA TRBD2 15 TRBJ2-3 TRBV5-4 CASSPGLAFTDTQYF TGTGCCAGCAGCCCCGGACTAGCGTTCACAGATACGCAGTATTTT
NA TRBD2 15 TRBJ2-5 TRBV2 CASSLGLAVQETQYF TGTGCCAGCAGTCTCGGCCTAGCGGTCCAAGAGACCCAGTACTTC
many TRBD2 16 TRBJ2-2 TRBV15 CATSSRTSGRIGELFF TGTGCCACCAGCTCTCGGACTAGCGGGAGGATCGGGGAGCTGTTTTTT
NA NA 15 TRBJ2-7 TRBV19 CASSIAGSASYEQYF TGTGCCAGTAGTATTGCTGGGAGTGCGTCCTACGAGCAGTACTTC
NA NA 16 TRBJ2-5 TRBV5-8 CASGARPGAVSETQYF TGTGCCAGCGGCGCGAGGCCGGGGGCTGTCAGTGAGACCCAGTACTTC
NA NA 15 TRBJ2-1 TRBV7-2 CASSLGANSYNEQFF TGTGCCAGCAGCTTAGGTGCCAATTCCTACAATGAGCAGTTCTTC
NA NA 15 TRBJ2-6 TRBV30 CAWDLLGSGANVLTF TGTGCCTGGGACTTACTGGGCTCTGGGGCCAACGTCCTGACTTTC
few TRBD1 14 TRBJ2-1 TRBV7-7 CASSLGTGGNEQFF TGTGCTAGCAGCTTAGGGACAGGGGGCAATGAGCAGTTCTTC
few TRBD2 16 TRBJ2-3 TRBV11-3 CASSPSGGPGTDTQYF TGTGCCAGCAGCCCATCGGGAGGCCCGGGGACAGATACGCAGTATTTT
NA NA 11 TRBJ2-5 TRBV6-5 CASSHGGTQYF TGTGCCAGCAGTCACGGGGGTACCCAGTACTTC
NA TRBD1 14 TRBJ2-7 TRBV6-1 CASSYLAGGYEQYF TGTGCCAGCAGCTACCTGGCAGGGGGCTACGAGCAGTACTTC
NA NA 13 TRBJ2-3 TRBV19 CASRPSDRDTQYF TGTGCCAGTAGACCTAGCGACCGAGATACGCAGTATTTT
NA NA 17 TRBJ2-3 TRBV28 CASSFRGVGMGTDTQYF TGTGCCAGCAGTTTTAGGGGTGTGGGGATGGGCACAGATACGCAGTATTTT
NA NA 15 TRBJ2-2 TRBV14 CASSPPGAATGELFF TGTGCCAGCAGCCCCCCCGGGGCAGCCACCGGGGAGCTGTTTTTT
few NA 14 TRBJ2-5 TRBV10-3 CAISLAGAIETQYF TGTGCCATCAGTTTGGCGGGCGCGATTGAGACCCAGTACTTC